Listed here are 31 T cell receptor beta chains from one sample, sequenced in a study of human T cells and chemical hapten exposure. Time point meaning: patch test 3, about 24 weeks after DPC sensitization. The treatment is: therapeutic diphenylcyclopropenone sensitization with weekly scalp DPC. MiXCR was run by TCRdb on the RACE reads, yielding one entry per CDR3 protein. This table has 70,000 to 90,000 distinct CDR3 sequences, under 14% appearing once. The source was whole blood, collected in connection with sensitization to the hapten diphenylcyclopropenone (DPC). The source of these receptors is a woman aged 45-59 years with alopecia areata. Some clones in this sample may be carry-over from other donors' samples.

J is TRBJ1-1 and V is TRBV20-1, with D tentatively TRBD1 (6 bases). The CDR3 loop spans 11 amino acids. The V and J ends lost 7 bases and 4 bases respectively, with 10 bases between them. Germline CDR1 DFQATT, CDR2 SNEGSKA (reference sequence). In nucleotides, the CDR3 is TGCAGTGTCCCCAGGGGCACTGAAGCTTTCTTT. Its protein product is CSVPRGTEAFF.

This clonotype has a count of ten or more. The rearrangement joins TRBV7-8 to TRBJ2-4, with D perhaps being TRBD1 or TRBD2 (6 bases each). Germline V gene data show CDR1 as SGHVS and CDR2 as FQNEAQ. V lost 5 bases, J lost 5 bases, and 16 bases lay in between. This CDR3 contains 15 residues. The CDR3 DNA is TGTGCCAGCAGCCCCGGAAAGGGGGGTCAAAACATTCAGTACTTC. Its protein is CASSPGKGGQNIQYF.

This clonotype was detected a few times. The rearrangement uses TRBV5-4 and TRBJ2-3, with 11 positions matching TRBD2. After removal of 0 bases from V and 9 bases from J, the junction contained 6 bases not matched to a gene. Germline loops: CDR1 SGHNT, CDR2 YYREEE (reference sequence). The CDR3 totals 15 residues. The chain's CDR3 is CASSLGTSGYSTQYF. CDR3 DNA sequence: TGTGCCAGCAGCTTGGGGACTAGCGGGTATTCGACGCAGTATTTT.

This clonotype has a count of ten or more. The chain joins TRBV6-6 to TRBJ1-4; D unclear. V was pared by 6 bases and J by 8 bases, with 13 bases between. This CDR3 is built from 13 residues. The V gene's germline CDR1 is MNHNY and CDR2 SVGAGI (reference sequence). In DNA form, the CDR3 reads TGTGCCAGCAGATCGCCGGCGGGGGAAAAACTGTTTTTT. Protein: CASRSPAGEKLFF.

This clonotype was counted at least ten times. This chain joins TRBV4-1 and TRBJ2-6; perhaps TRBD2 as D (5 bases). Trimming took off 5 bases at V and 0 bases at J, with 14 bases between the two ends. CDR1 and CDR2 from the germline V gene are MGHRA and YSYEKL. The CDR3 is 17 residues long. CDR3 protein: CASSSRGVISGANVLTF. CDR3 coding DNA: TGCGCCAGCAGCTCCCGGGGAGTTATCTCTGGGGCCAACGTCCTGACTTTC.

At least ten counts were recorded for this clonotype. This chain uses TRBV3-1 with TRBJ1-5; D remains ambiguous. Germline values: CDR1 LGHDT, CDR2 YNNKEL (reference sequence). The CDR3 has 12 residues. V lost 1 base and J 6 bases, leaving 4 bases between the germline ends. This chain's CDR3 is CASSQGPQPQHF. CDR3 nucleotide sequence: TGTGCCAGCAGCCAAGGACCTCAGCCCCAGCATTTT.

At least ten counts were recorded for this clonotype. The V and J genes are TRBV7-3 and TRBJ2-1; the match to TRBD2 covers 8 bases. V was clipped by 2 bases and J by 9 bases; unmatched bases: 6. Germline values: CDR1 SGHTA, CDR2 FQGTGA. This CDR3 comprises 14 residues. CDR3 sequence: CASSLQAGGVEQFF. The DNA for the CDR3 is TGTGCCAGCAGCTTACAGGCGGGAGGTGTTGAGCAGTTCTTC.

This clonotype was counted ten times or more. The J gene is TRBJ2-3, the V gene TRBV24-1; 8 positions match TRBD2. The junction had 8 bases not matched to a gene; V was cut back by 9 bases and J by 1 base. Germline CDR1 is KGHDR and CDR2 is SFDVKD. This CDR3 region has 15 residues. DNA of the CDR3: TGTGCCACCTCGTCGAGCGGGAGCGGCACAGATACGCAGTATTTT. Translating it yields CATSSSGSGTDTQYF.

This clonotype was counted only a few times. The chain employs TRBV5-5 and TRBJ2-5; 7 positions match TRBD2. This CDR3 is built from 12 residues. CDR1 is SGHKS and CDR2 is YYEKEE in the germline V gene (reference sequence). The V gene end was trimmed by 0 bases and the J gene end by 12 bases; junction bases not matched to a gene: 5. CDR3 protein: CASSLGTGGEYF. CDR3 nucleotide sequence: TGTGCCAGCAGCTTGGGTACGGGGGGAGAGTACTTC.

About this clonotype: A read error may explain this, as a much larger clone is one base away. The J gene is TRBJ1-1, the V gene TRBV6-6; no clear D. Germline V gives CDR1 MNHNY, CDR2 SVGAGI (reference sequence). The CDR3 is 13 amino acids. This CDR3 is CARSYRTNTEAFF. Here the CDR3 DNA reads TGTGCCAGAAGTTATCGGACCAACACTGAAGCTTTCTTT.

In this sample, this clonotype turned up a few times. This sequence joins TRBV7-8 and TRBJ1-4; D might be TRBD1 (6 bases). V was shortened by 10 bases and J by 3 bases, with 12 bases between the two germline ends. This CDR3 comprises 13 residues. Per germline, CDR1 SGHVS and CDR2 FQNEAQ. The CDR3 region has the DNA TGTGCCACCCGAGGGGGGCCTAATGAAAAACTGTTTTTT. Its translation is CATRGGPNEKLFF.

The chain links TRBV6-4 to TRBJ1-1, with D tentatively TRBD1 (6 bases). The CDR3 is 13 residues long. Germline V CDR1 and CDR2: MRHNA, SNTAGT. V was clipped by 5 bases and J by 6 bases, with 13 bases between them. CDR3 protein: CASSKEQGAEAFF. CDR3 coding DNA: TGTGCCAGCAGTAAGGAACAGGGCGCTGAAGCTTTCTTT.

This clonotype has a count of ten or more. This sequence joins TRBV5-1 and TRBJ1-1; a possible D gene is TRBD1 (5 bases). Trimming stripped 3 bases from V and 2 bases from J, with 17 bases between. The germline V gene has CDR1 SGHRS and CDR2 YFSETQ. The CDR3 consists of 16 residues. CDR3 in DNA: TGCGCCAGCAGCTCGACTGGGGGACGGCCAAACACTGAAGCTTTCTTT. Its protein product is CASSSTGGRPNTEAFF.

This clonotype was observed many times. The chain is built from TRBV19 and TRBJ2-7; weak D call: TRBD1 (6 bases). V was trimmed by 3 bases and J by 2 bases, leaving 8 bases between them. The CDR3 extends over 13 amino acids. Looked up from germline, CDR1 is LNHDA and CDR2 is SQIVND (reference sequence). The CDR3 sequence is CASSIDRTYEQYF. Here the CDR3 DNA reads TGTGCCAGTAGTATTGACAGGACCTACGAGCAGTACTTC.

This clonotype was detected many times. The V gene is TRBV3-1, the J gene TRBJ2-7, with D perhaps matching TRBD2 (5 bases). There are 16 residues in the CDR3. The V and J ends lost 0 bases and 0 bases respectively, with 12 bases between them. Germline assignment: CDR1 LGHDT and CDR2 YNNKEL (reference sequence). In DNA form, the CDR3 reads TGTGCCAGCAGCCAAGAGGCCAGCGGAGGCTCCTACGAGCAGTACTTC. Translating it yields CASSQEASGGSYEQYF.

A few counts support this clonotype. The chain combines TRBV11-3 with TRBJ2-2; weak D call: TRBD2 (7 bases). Germline CDR1 reads SGHNT; CDR2 reads YENEEA. The CDR3 is made up of 15 amino acids. V dropped 7 bases and J dropped 2 bases, with 14 bases sitting between them. The CDR3, as DNA: TGTGCCAGCACTCCGAGGGGGGGAAACACCGGGGAGCTGTTTTTT. Its translation: CASTPRGGNTGELFF.

Many counts were recorded for this clonotype. The chain joins TRBV11-2 to TRBJ2-6; D is ambiguous. CDR3 length equals 15 residues. Germline CDR1 and CDR2: SGHAT and FQNNGV. Trimming removed 3 bases at V and 0 bases at J, with 6 bases between. Here the CDR3 reads CASSLELSGANVLTF. The CDR3 DNA sequence: TGTGCCAGCAGCTTGGAACTCTCTGGGGCCAACGTCCTGACTTTC.

This clonotype was observed at least ten times. The junction departs from germline at one end; a sequencing error may be responsible. The chain couples TRBV11-3 to TRBJ1-5, with 8 bases matching TRBD1. This CDR3 spans 15 amino acids. Germline CDR1 is SGHNT and CDR2 is YENEEA. CDR3 DNA sequence: TGTGTCCAGGGGGCCGGTCCGTATAGCAATCAGCCCCAGCAATTT. Translation gives CVQGAGPYSNQPQQF.

This clonotype was counted a few times. This sequence joins TRBV28 and TRBJ1-2; possible D gene TRBD1, 5 bases. The CDR3 loop spans 15 amino acids. V gave up 6 bases and J gave up 4 bases, with 18 bases separating them. The germline V gene has CDR1 MDHEN and CDR2 SYDVKM. CDR3 bases: TGTGCCAGCAGGTCACCTGGGGCTGAGGGCTATGGCTACACCTTC. It codes for CASRSPGAEGYGYTF.

This clonotype was detected ten times or more. The chain combines TRBV20-1 with TRBJ2-5; tentatively, D is TRBD2 (5 bases). The germline V gene encodes CDR1 DFQATT and CDR2 SNEGSKA (reference sequence). The CDR3 length is 13 residues. The germline V and J ends were trimmed by 6 bases and 2 bases, with 13 bases remaining between them. This chain's CDR3 is CSAPPGDQETQYF. The CDR3, as DNA: TGCAGTGCCCCCCCCGGGGATCAAGAGACCCAGTACTTC.

This clonotype appeared many times. This chain joins TRBV4-3 and TRBJ2-7, with 10 positions matching TRBD1. J lost 7 bases, V lost 1 base, and 7 bases had no gene match. This CDR3 is built from 15 residues. CDR1 and CDR2 from the germline V gene are LGHNA and YSLEER. The CDR3 is CASSQGGQGTAEQYF. CDR3 DNA: TGCGCCAGCAGCCAAGGGGGACAGGGGACTGCGGAGCAGTACTTC.

There are many counts of this clonotype. The V call is TRBV6-5, the J call TRBJ2-3, with 7 nucleotides matching TRBD1. Germline V CDR1 and CDR2: MNHEY, SVGAGI. The CDR3 is 16 residues long. The V segment lost 4 bases and the J segment 0 bases; nucleotides outside the gene matches: 7. The CDR3 reads CASSSTGTASTDTQYF. The CDR3 nucleotides are TGTGCCAGCAGTTCAACCGGGACAGCAAGCACAGATACGCAGTATTTT.

The V and J genes are TRBV12-3 or TRBV12-4 and TRBJ1-2; tentative D call: TRBD1 (5 bases). The V end was cut by 5 bases, the J end by 0 bases, with 13 bases between. The CDR3 contains 15 residues. The chain's CDR3 is CASSPGHLTNYGYTF. The DNA of the CDR3 is TGTGCCAGCAGTCCAGGACACCTCACTAACTATGGCTACACCTTC.

This clonotype was detected many times. This chain links TRBV4-1 with TRBJ2-7; D unresolved. Trimming took 3 bases from V and 2 from J, leaving 20 bases between them. The CDR3 is 17 amino acids. The germline gives CDR1 MGHRA, CDR2 YSYEKL. The chain's CDR3 is CASSHPRANGFPYEQYF. The DNA of the CDR3 is TGCGCCAGCAGCCATCCTAGGGCCAACGGGTTCCCCTACGAGCAGTACTTC.

Ten or more counts support this clonotype. This sequence joins TRBV5-1 and TRBJ2-7; unclear D gene. The germline V and J ends were trimmed by 1 base and 0 bases, with 2 bases remaining between them. The CDR3 sequence is 12 residues long. The germline CDR1 and CDR2 sequences are SGHRS and YFSETQ. Here the CDR3 DNA reads TGCGCCAGCAGCTTGAACTCCTACGAGCAGTACTTC. Its translation: CASSLNSYEQYF.

This rearrangement joins TRBV9 to TRBJ2-6; possible D gene TRBD1, 7 bases. The CDR3 covers 17 residues. Germline V CDR1 and CDR2: SGDLS, YYNGEE. V dropped 4 bases and J dropped 0 bases, with 14 bases sitting between them. In DNA, the CDR3 is TGTGCCAGCAGCACCACAGGGGACTTCTCTGGGGCCAACGTCCTGACTTTC. It translates to CASSTTGDFSGANVLTF.

This clonotype was observed many times. V gene TRBV6-2 or TRBV6-3 combines with J gene TRBJ1-5; D is perhaps TRBD1 (6 bases). Germline CDR1 and CDR2: MNHEY and SVGEGT. V gave up 6 bases and J gave up 1 base, with 10 bases separating them. The CDR3 has 14 residues. The CDR3 loop reads CASRVGGSNQPQHF. The CDR3 DNA is TGTGCCAGCAGAGTAGGGGGGAGCAATCAGCCCCAGCATTTT.

This clonotype has more than one count but fewer than ten. The chain couples TRBV11-2 to TRBJ2-1; D is perhaps TRBD2 (7 bases). Trimming removed 4 bases at V and 2 bases at J, with 15 bases between. Per the germline V gene, CDR1 is SGHAT and CDR2 is FQNNGV. The CDR3 is 16 amino acids. For the CDR3, the DNA is TGTGCCAGCAGCTCGCGGACTAGGGGGACCTACAATGAGCAGTTCTTC. Protein sequence: CASSSRTRGTYNEQFF.

This clonotype occurred many times. The chain joins TRBV2 to TRBJ1-2; 7 bases line up with TRBD1. Germline V CDR1 and CDR2: SNHLY, FYNNEI. The CDR3 sequence is 14 residues long. V dropped 9 bases and J dropped 4; count of bases not matched to a gene: 11. The CDR3 region is CASIPRQGFYGYTF. The CDR3 coding sequence is TGTGCCAGTATCCCCCGACAGGGTTTCTATGGCTACACCTTC.

Many counts were recorded for this clonotype. V is TRBV30 and J is TRBJ2-7; 9 bases map to TRBD2. The ends lost 3 bases at V and 1 base at J; junction bases unmatched: 7. Germline assignment: CDR1 GTSNPN and CDR2 SVGIG (reference sequence). The CDR3 has 15 amino acids. CDR3 loop: CAWRPLAGLSYEQYF. CDR3 nucleotides: TGTGCCTGGAGACCGCTAGCGGGACTTTCCTACGAGCAGTACTTC.

Comment on this clonotype: A clone one base away is much larger, so this may be a read error. The rearrangement joins TRBV3-1 to TRBJ2-2; D possibly matches TRBD1 or TRBD2 (5 bases each). The V gene's germline CDR1 is LGHDT and CDR2 YNNKEL (reference sequence). CDR3 size: 15 residues. The CDR3 DNA reads as TGTGCCAGCAGCTCTGTTCGACAGTCCACCGGGGAGCTGTTATTT. Translated, it gives CASSSVRQSTGELLF.